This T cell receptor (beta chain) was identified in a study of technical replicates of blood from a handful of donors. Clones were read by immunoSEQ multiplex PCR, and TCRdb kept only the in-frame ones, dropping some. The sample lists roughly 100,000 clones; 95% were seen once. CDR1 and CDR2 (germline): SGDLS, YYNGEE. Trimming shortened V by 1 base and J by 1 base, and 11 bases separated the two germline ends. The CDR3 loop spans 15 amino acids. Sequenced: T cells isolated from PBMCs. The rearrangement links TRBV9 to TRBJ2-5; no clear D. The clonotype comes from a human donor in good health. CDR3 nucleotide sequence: TGTGCCAGCAGCGTAAGTTCAGTGGCCCAAGAGACCCAGTACTTC. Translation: CASSVSSVAQETQYF.